Presented here are 13 T cell receptor beta chains from one specimen sequenced in a study of T cells in Graves' hyperthyroidism and ophthalmopathy. Template material for amplifying TCR beta CDR3 regions consisted of RNA transcripts. The primer set for the first-round RT-PCR of the TCR CDR3 was HTBI. TCRdb itself ran the multiplex PCR reads through MiXCR, one entry per CDR3 protein. The sample consists of hundreds of thousands of distinct CDR3 sequences, just over 45% of them appearing once. Specimen: peripheral blood or thyroid tissue (not recorded which). Receptor source: a woman under 30 with Graves' hyperthyroidism.

There are a few counts of this clonotype. The V and J genes are TRBV5-5 and TRBJ1-5; 8 bases fit TRBD1. The CDR3 loop spans 14 amino acids. CDR1 is SGHKS and CDR2 is YYEKEE in the germline V gene (reference sequence). The V gene end was trimmed by 5 bases and the J gene end by 7 bases; junction bases not matched to a gene: 8. This CDR3 reads CASSEQGGGQPQHF. The CDR3 bases are TGTGCCAGCAGTGAACAGGGGGGAGGACAGCCCCAGCATTTT.

The genes are TRBV24-1 and TRBJ2-2; D call uncertain. The CDR3 runs to 15 residues. CDR1 and CDR2 from the germline V gene are KGHDR and SFDVKD. Trimming left V 3 bases short and J 5 bases short, with 12 bases between. The CDR3 coding sequence is TGTGCCACCAGTGATCATTATAAGAGAACCGGGGAGCTGTTTTTT. It is translated as CATSDHYKRTGELFF.

The chain carries TRBV7-2 and TRBJ2-5; possibly TRBD1 for D (6 bases). In germline, CDR1 is SGHTA, CDR2 FQGNSA. CDR3 length: 15 residues. Trimming shortened V by 5 bases and J by 5 bases, and 18 bases separated the two germline ends. CDR3 protein: CASSVEGFQGETQYF. CDR3 DNA: TGTGCCAGCAGCGTTGAGGGCTTCCAGGGGGAGACCCAGTACTTC.

Many counts were recorded for this clonotype. This sequence joins TRBV7-9 and TRBJ1-1, with 7 nucleotides matching TRBD1. The CDR3 loop spans 15 amino acids. V lost 5 bases, J lost 1 base, and 7 bases stayed unmatched. The germline V gene has CDR1 SEHNR and CDR2 FQNEAQ (reference sequence). CDR3 coding DNA: TGTGCCAGCAGCACCCTTGGACAGGAGAACACTGAAGCTTTCTTT. As protein: CASSTLGQENTEAFF.

This chain joins TRBV19 and TRBJ1-1; D is uncertain. The CDR3 has 14 amino acids. CDR1 and CDR2 from the germline V gene are LNHDA and SQIVND (reference sequence). V lost 7 bases and J lost 0, with 12 bases in between. The CDR3 sequence: CASIRGSMNTEAFF. The CDR3 DNA sequence: TGTGCCAGTATCCGTGGAAGCATGAACACTGAAGCTTTCTTT.

V usage is TRBV7-2 and J usage is TRBJ2-7; a weak D match, TRBD1 (7 bases). The V and J ends lost 3 bases and 5 bases respectively, with 14 bases between them. Per the germline V gene, CDR1 is SGHTA and CDR2 is FQGNSA. The CDR3 runs 14 residues. CDR3 loop: CASSLVRGVNEQYF. In DNA form, the CDR3 reads TGTGCCAGCAGCTTGGTCAGGGGGGTCAACGAGCAGTACTTC.

This clonotype was detected many times. The chain is built from TRBV24-1 and TRBJ1-2; D is undetermined. V was trimmed by 4 bases and J by 8 bases, leaving 13 bases between them. The CDR3 covers 13 residues. Germline V lookup: CDR1 KGHDR, CDR2 SFDVKD. The CDR3 loop reads CATSDRGSFGYTF. Written as DNA, the CDR3 is TGTGCCACCAGTGACCGAGGGTCCTTCGGCTACACCTTC.

The rearrangement links TRBV20-1 to TRBJ1-5, with TRBD1 identical over 8 bases. Germline V gene lookup returns CDR1 DFQATT and CDR2 SNEGSKA (reference sequence). J was trimmed by 0 bases and V by 4 bases; bases with no gene match: 11. The CDR3 extends over 17 amino acids. The CDR3 protein is CSANDRGGPYSNQPQHF. The CDR3 DNA reads TGCAGTGCTAACGACAGGGGAGGTCCATATAGCAATCAGCCCCAGCATTTT.

On this clonotype: At one of its ends the junction is not consistent with the germline gene, which may arise from a read error. V and J are TRBV10-3 and TRBJ1-1; tentatively, D is TRBD1 (6 bases). Germline lookup yields CDR1 ENHRY and CDR2 SYGVKD. The CDR3 length is 14 residues. CDR3 DNA sequence: TGTGCCATGAGTGGGGTAACAGGGAACACTGAGGCTTTCTTT. Protein product: CAMSGVTGNTEAFF.

The CDR3 nucleotides are TGTGCCAGCAGCCCAGACGAGGGTTCCTCTGGAAACACCATATATTTT. Translating it yields CASSPDEGSSGNTIYF. The V and J genes are TRBV11-2 and TRBJ1-3; D is unresolved. The V and J ends lost 5 bases and 0 bases respectively, with 14 bases between them. This CDR3 region has 16 residues. Germline V lookup: CDR1 SGHAT, CDR2 FQNNGV.

This clonotype was seen at least ten times. J is TRBJ1-2 and V is TRBV7-9; D is undetermined. The CDR3 is made up of 13 amino acids. V lost 3 bases and J 2 bases, leaving 7 bases between the germline ends. Per germline, CDR1 SEHNR and CDR2 FQNEAQ (reference sequence). The CDR3 nucleotides are TGTGCCAGCAGCTTCCGACAAAACTATGGCTACACCTTC. Translation gives CASSFRQNYGYTF.

This clonotype was found a few times. The V call is TRBV6-4, the J call TRBJ2-5; D possibly matches TRBD1 or TRBD2 (7 bases each). The CDR3 spans 13 residues. The germline V and J ends were trimmed by 5 bases and 7 bases, with 14 bases remaining between them. CDR1 is MRHNA and CDR2 is SNTAGT in the germline V gene. The CDR3 bases are TGTGCCAGCAGTCATGACAGGGAGGGGACCCAGTACTTC. Protein: CASSHDREGTQYF.

This clonotype was observed a single time. This chain connects TRBV7-3 to TRBJ1-5; D is uncertain. With 5 bases removed from V and 0 bases from J, the gap between germline ends came to 14 bases. Germline V gene lookup returns CDR1 SGHTA and CDR2 FQGTGA. The CDR3 runs to 16 residues. This CDR3 is CASSLHSPYSNQPQHF. CDR3 bases: TGTGCCAGCAGCCTCCATAGCCCTTATAGCAATCAGCCCCAGCATTTT.